This T cell receptor (beta chain) was sequenced during a study of shared clonotypes between healthy human individuals (TCRdb year 2020). Context from the whole study: The cohort included three men and two women between 18 and 49 years of age. To increase sequencing depth and limit assay-specific biases, TCR repertoire library preparation and sequencing were carried out by different laboratories using diverse techniques. For each donor, CD4 naive and CD4 memory were each given three plates, CD8 naive was given two plates, and CD8 memory was given one plate. Leukapheresis yielded between about 0.94 and 9.5 billion PBMCs per donor. The study deeply sequenced blood TCR repertoires of roughly five healthy adults to estimate repertoire size and the extent of clonotype sharing between individuals.

Overall results and qualifications from the work: Estimated clonotype richness was generally larger for naive than for memory subsets. Rarefaction of sorted-subset datasets indicated incomplete sequencing despite the large sequencing depth. Compared with non-shared clonotypes, clonotypes shared by all four sorted-subset donors had higher generation probabilities. Because the study included a small number of donors, the genetic and exposure-history diversity represented was limited. Sampling was restricted to blood, and TCR repertoires in tissues likely differ from the TCR repertoires found in blood. Across a few donors, around 5% of naive CD4, approximately 3.6% of naive CD8, around 2.1% of memory CD4, and approximately 0.4% of memory CD8 clonotypes were shared. Pairwise subsampling indicated that sequencing depth was expected to affect the degree of clonotype sharing among donors.

About this clone itself: Its target antigen remains unknown. Base qualities are missing; no much larger clone stands one base away.

Donors were healthy HIV-negative adults with no recently reported acute infections or vaccinations. All donors were Caucasian adults living in Nashville, Tennessee, USA. The CD8 memory samples were a combination of magnetically selected CD45RO+ cells and CCR7-negative CD45RA+ effector memory (TemRA) cells. After blood collection by leukapheresis, PBMCs were isolated using Ficoll-Histopaque density gradient centrifugation and then cryopreserved in the vapor phase of liquid nitrogen. Analytical flow cytometry was used to check the purity and quantity of every magnetically sorted T cell population. Genomic DNA was isolated from each sorted fraction and quantified by UV absorbance on a Nanodrop 2000c. TCR CDR3 regions were amplified from genomic DNA by multiplex PCR using the deep immunoSEQ assay. Extracted genomic DNA from each cell subset was spread evenly across all wells of several immunoSEQ 96-well plates, with each plate serving as a replicate. Each replicate PCR for sorted subsets received around 210 ng genomic DNA, equal to roughly 29,000 T cell genomes. The purified libraries were quantified using a Qubit 3.0 fluorometer, sized with a Bioanalyzer 2100, and then quantified again using the KAPA Library Quantification kit. Every immunoSEQ 96-well plate was sequenced on a dedicated single-read 150-cycle Illumina NextSeq 550 flow cell. Per the original workflow: Because the immunoSEQ output held only junctional sequences and lacked quality scores, the filtering could not match the filtering applied to full-length reads. Sequences were annotated with PyIR, a Python wrapper for IgBLAST v1.9, and V/J genes and CDR3 were assigned using IMGT germline references. Reads with weak V/J assignments (E-value above 1e-6), missing CDR3, stop codons, out-of-frame junctions, or ambiguous translated residues were removed. V3J clonotypes were defined as sequences sharing the same inferred V gene, J gene, and CDR3 amino acid sequence. To compute the percentage overlap between repertoires, the number of shared unique clonotypes was divided by the size of the smaller repertoire. Three approaches were used to assess repertoire richness: RTK rarefaction, the Chao1 estimator, and Recon v2.1 estimates of unobserved clonotypes. OLGA was used to compute generation probabilities for all TCRbeta clonotypes that the gDNA method yielded from a handful of donors. TCRdb obtained this table from immuneACCESS and retained in-frame rearrangements with V and J assigned. These tables miss some clones; where compared with another copy, unresolved V genes account for less than half of the shortfall, and the remainder is unexplained. V, J and clone size derive from that table, while D and trimming were established from the DNA sequence. The sample records about 110,000 clones, 67% of which are singletons. The top ten clonotypes cover around 25% of the sample.

This sequence originates from a woman aged 25 to 45 in good health. The sequenced sample was memory CD8+ T cells sorted from blood. The cell subset or site tag for this specimen amounts to: CD45RO+ cells pooled with CCR7-negative TemRA cells.

The CDR3 region: CASSENFFSYEQYF. The DNA sequence is TGTGCCAGCAGTGAAAACTTCTTCTCCTACGAGCAGTACTTC. The chain joins TRBV2 to TRBJ2-7, with the D segment identity uncertain. V drops 2 bases and J drops 0 bases, leaving 8 bases in between. From the cysteine through the phenylalanine, the CDR3 covers 14 amino acids. The sequence is cut down to CDR3 DNA, 42 bases in frame from base 1. The germline V gene gives CDR1 as SNHLY and CDR2 as FYNNEI.